The T cell receptor beta chain described here comes from a study of blood T cell repertoires in COVID-19. Study in general: Spain, Italy and the United States supplied samples that represented acute and convalescent COVID-19. Sources were T cells, B-cell-depleted T cells, or PBMCs; the material itself was cDNA or gDNA.

The CDR3 spans 15 residues. The germline CDR1 and CDR2 sequences are SEHNR and FQNEAQ (reference sequence). V gave up 5 bases and J gave up 8 bases; unmatched junction bases: 11. In the study's own analysis: Amplification with reference gene primers provided the estimates of nucleated cell counts. Profiling relied on immunoSEQ multiplex PCR, and the TCRdb table lists in-frame clones only, not all of them. V, J and clone size derive from that table, while D and trimming were established from the DNA sequence. The table shows some 70,000 clones, with roughly 79% occurring only once. J is TRBJ1-4 and V is TRBV7-9, with 7 bases identical to TRBD1. The source of this sequence is a woman in her seventies with acute or convalescent COVID-19. The sample comprised peripheral blood. CDR3 nucleotides: TGTGCCAGCAGCCCCCCAGAGGGGGCCAGCGAAAAACTGTTTTTT. It yields the protein CASSPPEGASEKLFF.